This TCR beta chain was retrieved from a study of tissue T cells after allogeneic stem cell transplantation (dated by TCRdb to 2021 to 2024). Describing the broader study: TCR beta repertoires were profiled across many tissues obtained from research autopsies of patients with and without GVHD, as well as in mouse models of GVHD. The human arm was conducted as a prospective observational study, and neither blinding nor randomization was performed.

Clipping removes 2 bases from V and 1 base from J, with 2 as the unmatched junction base count. The germline V gene specifies KGHTA as CDR1 and FRNEEI as CDR2. CDR3 length: 15 amino acids, cysteine to phenylalanine. The CDR3 was read in part: 42 bases, with the frame set at base 1. Library creation used the immunoSEQ multiplex PCR assay. TCRbeta CDR3 sequencing was done by Adaptive Biotechnologies at survey depth, reporting CDR3 sequences, V/J genes, productive frequency and template counts. TCR beta CDR3 regions were amplified from genomic DNA rather than RNA. The authors processed their data as follows. Jensen-Shannon divergence was used to quantify pairwise repertoire overlap between tissues, with a value of 1 meaning complete divergence and a value of 0 meaning identical repertoires. Tissues were clustered by single-linkage agglomerative hierarchical clustering of pairwise JSD values and displayed as dendrograms. GLIPH2 was run on all patient samples with simulation_depth 1000, kmer_min_depth 3, cdr3_length_cutoff 8, keeping groups with more than two unique CDR3s. A standardized tissue-overlap score was generated by extrapolating Jaccard GLIPH-group overlap across patients to a standard repertoire size of 1000 clones. Associations of diversity with clinical or experimental variables used linear mixed-effect models with tissue fixed effects and individual random effects. The table was pulled from immuneACCESS by TCRdb, which kept in-frame rearrangements only. Such tables lose some clones; where checked, under half of the loss comes from unresolved V genes, and the rest has no known cause. The DNA was the basis for D and trimming; V, J and clone size are from that table. The sample profile shows approximately 8,800 clones; roughly a third of them were found once. The ten largest clones add up to 3% to 4% of the sample.

Reading the label with the study, this specimen's time point is: mouse harvest day 14 after allogeneic transplant. Mouse grafts consisting of 10^7 T-cell-depleted bone marrow cells combined with 10^6 splenic CD5+ T cells were administered by tail vein injection. GVHD in mice was modeled with a major MHC-mismatch B6 (H2b) into BALB/c (H2d) model, and tissues were profiled at day 7 or 14. Mouse tissues and retro-orbital blood were harvested on day 7 or 14 post-transplant using separate sterile tools per animal; livers were flushed beforehand. Before genomic DNA isolation with the DNeasy Blood & Tissue Kit, mouse tissues were minced with razor blades in buffered saline. This clone is medium-sized (0.01 to 0.1%) in its sample. No antigen is known for it. Being a mouse receptor, it is described with mouse gene labels and germline sequences. The CDR3 end is not reached by the read, which stops 1 residue before it; the germline J gene fills it in.

What the study reported, not specific to this receptor: Within patients, how anatomically similar tissues were was a major factor shaping TCR repertoire composition, regardless of disease or transplant status. Not many T cell clones showed up in more than one patient, yet clustering based on motifs uncovered repertoire signatures that were shared across patients in a tissue-specific way. A small and clinically heterogeneous patient cohort was studied, and sampling depth was acknowledged as a limitation. Which tissue TCRs were alloreactive or antigen-specific was not determined in the study, and some of the clones might have been host cells that persisted. In both patients and mice, T cells from blood and spleen covered only a limited part of the TCR repertoire found in tissues.

This sequence originates from a female BALB/c mouse given C57BL/6 T cells with graft-versus-host disease after an allogeneic hematopoietic cell transplant. The V and J segments used are TRBV24 and TRBJ2-7, with 10 bases aligning to TRBD1. The specimen was skin. CDR3 DNA (partial): TGTGCCAGCAGTCTGGGGGACAGGGGTTCCTATGAACAGTAC. It specifies CASSLGDRGSYEQY. The complete CDR3 reads CASSLGDRGSYEQYF.